The 18 T cell receptor beta chains below come from one sample, sequenced in a study of OX40 agonist ivuxolimab in advanced cancers. The assay was immunoSEQ multiplex PCR, and TCRdb's table has in-frame clones only and misses some. The sample consists of over 85,000 clones, around 94% of them appearing once. Sequencing used CD4+ or CD8+ T cells sorted from blood, obtained in a trial of the OX40 agonist ivuxolimab. The receptors here all came from an adult with an advanced solid tumor such as melanoma, head and neck, liver or kidney cancer.

The chain is built from TRBV6-5 and TRBJ2-1; the match to TRBD2 covers 9 bases. Germline-derived CDR1 and CDR2 are MNHEY and SVGAGI. The CDR3 length is 15 residues. V dropped 6 bases and J dropped 3; count of bases not matched to a gene: 6. The CDR3 DNA follows: TGTGCCAGCAGAACCCTAGCGGGATTCTACAATGAGCAGTTCTTC. Translated: CASRTLAGFYNEQFF.

As regards this clone: The same CDR3 is also encoded by other DNA sequences in this sample. The chain couples TRBV5-1 to TRBJ2-5; D ambiguous. Germline V gene lookup returns CDR1 SGHRS and CDR2 YFSETQ. Trimming pared 4 bases from V and 1 base from J, leaving 2 bases between. CDR3 length equals 11 residues. The CDR3 DNA reads as TGCGCCAGCAGCCTCCAAGAGACCCAGTACTTC. Residues: CASSLQETQYF.

This clone has a single count. This chain uses TRBV19 with TRBJ1-3; D gene ambiguous. The CDR3 sequence is 13 residues long. V was clipped by 5 bases and J by 3 bases, with 8 bases between them. Germline V gene sequence: CDR1 LNHDA, CDR2 SQIVND (reference sequence). This chain's CDR3 is CASSPVGGNTIYF. CDR3 bases: TGTGCCAGTAGTCCTGTGGGTGGAAACACCATATATTTT.

The chain links TRBV27 to TRBJ1-2; D ambiguous. Trimming left V 3 bases short and J 3 bases short, with 8 bases between. The CDR3 covers 13 residues. CDR1 MNHEY and CDR2 SMNVEV come from the germline V gene (reference sequence). The CDR3 DNA sequence: TGTGCCAGCAGTTTCAAAGGGTACTATGGCTACACCTTC. Amino acid sequence: CASSFKGYYGYTF.

The chain couples TRBV4-3 to TRBJ2-4; D is perhaps TRBD1 or TRBD2 (5 bases each). Trimming removed 1 base from V and 0 bases from J, with 19 bases in between. The germline V gene has CDR1 LGHNA and CDR2 YSLEER. The CDR3 loop spans 19 amino acids. The CDR3 region is CASSQGGSRVWGAKNIQYF. Written as DNA, the CDR3 is TGCGCCAGCAGCCAAGGGGGGAGTCGGGTGTGGGGAGCCAAAAACATTCAGTACTTC.

This clone has just one count. The CDR3 nucleotides are TGTGCCAGCAGTATTCACAACAATGAAAAACTGTTTTTT. Translation gives CASSIHNNEKLFF. The V gene is TRBV28, the J gene TRBJ1-4; D gene uncertain. V lost 5 bases and J 5 bases, leaving 9 bases between the germline ends. The CDR3 has 13 amino acids. Germline V lookup: CDR1 MDHEN, CDR2 SYDVKM. The whole variable domain, filled in from reference TRBV28 and TRBJ1-4, reads DVKVTQSSRYLVKRTGEKVFLECVQDMDHENMFWYRQDPGLGLRLIYFSYDVKMKEKGDIPEGYSVSREKKERFSLILESASTNQTSMYLCASSIHNNEKLFFGSGTQLSVL.

The J gene is TRBJ2-7, the V gene TRBV5-6, with no clear D. V lost 0 bases and J 1 base, leaving 8 bases between the germline ends. The CDR3 sequence is 14 residues long. Germline loops: CDR1 SGHDT, CDR2 YYEEEE. The CDR3 loop is CASSLGHSSYEQYF. The CDR3 DNA reads as TGTGCCAGCAGCTTGGGTCACAGTTCCTACGAGCAGTACTTC.

The V and J genes are TRBV7-8 and TRBJ1-1, with D perhaps TRBD1 (6 bases). The germline gives CDR1 SGHVS, CDR2 FQNEAQ. V lost 4 bases and J 7 bases, leaving 22 bases between the germline ends. The CDR3 loop spans 16 amino acids. The CDR3 reads CASSSINSQGYLEAFF. The CDR3 DNA reads as TGTGCCAGCAGCTCCATTAATTCACAGGGCTATCTTGAAGCTTTCTTT. The full variable domain, in which reference TRBV7-8 and TRBJ1-1 provide the parts outside the CDR3, is GAGVSQSPRYKVAKRGQDVALRCDPISGHVSLFWYQQALGQGPEFLTYFQNEAQLDKSGLPSDRFFAERPEGSVSTLKIQRTQQEDSAVYLCASSSINSQGYLEAFFGQGTRLTVV.

The chain recombines TRBV18 with TRBJ1-2; 8 bases are shared with TRBD1. The V gene's germline CDR1 is KGHSH and CDR2 LQKENI. This CDR3 region has 12 residues. Trimming cost V 8 bases and J 4 bases; bases outside gene matches: 3. The CDR3 nucleotides read TGTGCCAGCAGACAGGGGACCTATGGCTACACCTTC. Amino acids: CASRQGTYGYTF.

This chain uses TRBV5-1 with TRBJ2-5; tentative D call: TRBD1 (6 bases). CDR3 length equals 13 residues. Trimming shortened V by 4 bases and J by 5 bases, and 12 bases separated the two germline ends. CDR1 is SGHRS and CDR2 is YFSETQ in the germline V gene. DNA of the CDR3: TGCGCCAGCAGCCCAGGGGACCGGGAGACCCAGTACTTC. Translation: CASSPGDRETQYF.

Note on this clone: Germline is not matched at one junction end, which may reflect a read error. This sequence joins TRBV7-7 and TRBJ2-5, with D possibly TRBD1 on 6 matching bases. CDR1 and CDR2 from the germline V gene are SSHAT and FNYEAQ (reference sequence). This CDR3 is built from 15 residues. The CDR3 bases are TGTGCTAGCAGCCGCCCCTCAGGGGCCCAAGAGACCCAGTACTTC. It specifies CASSRPSGAQETQYF.

The chain couples TRBV5-4 to TRBJ2-7; the D is unclear. Germline V CDR1 and CDR2: SGHNT, YYREEE (reference sequence). The ends were cut back, 4 bases at V and 5 bases at J, with 16 bases in the middle. The CDR3 length is 14 residues. Written as DNA, the CDR3 is TGTGCCAGCAGCCCCATCGTAGGGTCCCACGAGCAGTACTTC. This gives the protein CASSPIVGSHEQYF.

The chain is built from TRBV6-1 and TRBJ2-7, with D uncertain. Trimming removed 2 bases from V and 5 bases from J, with 16 bases in between. In germline, CDR1 is MNHNS, CDR2 SASEGT. The CDR3 runs to 15 residues. CDR3 sequence: CASSEWRLGSHEQYF. The DNA of the CDR3 is TGTGCCAGCAGTGAATGGCGGTTGGGGTCCCACGAGCAGTACTTC.

This clone was found once. The gene calls are TRBV30 and TRBJ2-3; 11 nucleotides line up with TRBD2. The CDR3 contains 16 residues. The V gene end was trimmed by 3 bases and the J gene end by 7 bases; junction bases not matched to a gene: 12. CDR1 is GTSNPN and CDR2 is SVGIG in the germline V gene (reference sequence). CDR3 DNA sequence: TGTGCCTGGAGCTTTGGGTCTAGCGGGGGGTCATATACGCAGTATTTT. It is translated as CAWSFGSSGGSYTQYF.

The chain uses TRBV6-6 and TRBJ2-7; maybe TRBD1 (6 bases). The CDR3 runs to 15 residues. Between the trimmed V and J ends, which lost 2 bases and 5 bases, there was a span of 16 bases. Germline V lookup: CDR1 MNHNY, CDR2 SVGAGI (reference sequence). This CDR3 reads CASSYGRQAGDEQYF. The DNA of the CDR3 is TGTGCCAGCAGTTACGGCCGACAGGCAGGCGACGAGCAGTACTTC.

CDR3 coding DNA: TGTGCCAGCAGTGAACGAGGGGGCCAGTACTTC. The encoded protein is CASSERGGQYF. V and J are TRBV6-5 and TRBJ2-5; the D gene is possibly TRBD1 (6 bases). The V end lost 5 bases, the J end lost 10 bases, and 11 bases lay between the germline ends. Per the germline V gene, CDR1 is MNHEY and CDR2 is SVGAGI. This CDR3 is 11 amino acids long.

This chain joins TRBV4-1 and TRBJ2-1; D assignment may be TRBD1 or TRBD2 (6 bases each). The CDR3 totals 16 residues. Germline values: CDR1 MGHRA, CDR2 YSYEKL. Trimming left V 1 base short and J 4 bases short, with 14 bases between. The CDR3 sequence is CASSQVGRGPYNEQFF. CDR3 sequence (DNA): TGCGCCAGCAGCCAAGTTGGACGGGGGCCTTACAATGAGCAGTTCTTC.

V usage is TRBV29-1 and J usage is TRBJ2-2; D might be TRBD2 (6 bases). The CDR3 runs to 15 residues. CDR1 and CDR2 from the germline V gene are SQVTM and ANQGSEA. V shed 6 bases and J shed 0 bases, with 14 bases lying between them. CDR3 sequence reads: CSVTVRGTNTGELFF. For the CDR3, the DNA is TGCAGCGTCACAGTCCGGGGGACGAACACCGGGGAGCTGTTTTTT.